What follows is one T cell receptor beta chain and its context. This clone's antigen is unknown. No much larger clone exists at a distance of one base, and base qualities are not known. This entry is derived from a study of T cell repertoires in chronic hepatitis B (dated by TCRdb to about 2019). V is trimmed back by 2 bases and J by 5 bases, and the junction contains 2 bases that no gene match accounts for. CDR1 and CDR2 (MNHEY, SVGAGI) derive from the germline V gene. The cysteine opens and the phenylalanine closes a CDR3 of 13 amino acids. Solely the CDR3 DNA is kept, with 39 bases framed from the first base. The library was obtained by the immunoSEQ multiplex PCR assay. This immuneACCESS table, as held by TCRdb, lists in-frame sequences with V and J called but not all clones. Of the missing ones, under half trace to an unresolved V gene in checked studies; the others have no known cause. In all, the sample holds a few hundred clones, and 84% of those were seen once. About 22% of the sample belongs to the ten largest clones.

Sequencing input: total CD8+ T cells from PBMCs. This chain joins TRBV6-5 to TRBJ1-1; 7 bases in the junction line up with TRBD1. This receptor was obtained from a human donor with chronic hepatitis B virus infection. DNA sequence: TGTGCCAGCAGTTACGGACAGGTGACTGAAGCTTTCTTT. This sequence encodes CASSYGQVTEAFF.